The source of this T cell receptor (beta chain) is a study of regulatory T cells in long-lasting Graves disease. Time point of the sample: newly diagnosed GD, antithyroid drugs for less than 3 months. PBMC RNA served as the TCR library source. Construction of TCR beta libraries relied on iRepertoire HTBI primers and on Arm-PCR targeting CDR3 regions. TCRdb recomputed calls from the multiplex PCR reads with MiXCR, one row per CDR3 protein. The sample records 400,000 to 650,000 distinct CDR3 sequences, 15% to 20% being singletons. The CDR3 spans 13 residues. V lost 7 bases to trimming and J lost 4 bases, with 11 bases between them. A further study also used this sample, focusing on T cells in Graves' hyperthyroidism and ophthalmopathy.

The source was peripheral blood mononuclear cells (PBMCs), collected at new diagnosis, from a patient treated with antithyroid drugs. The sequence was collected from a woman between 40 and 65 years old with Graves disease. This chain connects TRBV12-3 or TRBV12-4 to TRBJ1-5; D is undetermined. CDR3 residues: CASKIRGNQPQHF. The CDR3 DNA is TGTGCCAGCAAGATCCGGGGAAATCAGCCCCAGCATTTT.